Listed here are 29 T cell receptor beta chains from one sample, sequenced in a study of T cells in Graves' hyperthyroidism and ophthalmopathy. Using RNA transcripts as the source, TCR beta CDR3 regions were amplified. Carried out on the TCR CDR3, a first-round RT-PCR used the HTBI primer set. In TCRdb, the multiplex PCR reads were re-called with MiXCR into one record per CDR3 protein. The repertoire holds nearly 600,000 distinct CDR3 sequences, with 13% to 15% as singletons. Input material: blood. The origin of the receptors is a woman aged 18-29 years with Graves' ophthalmopathy.

This clonotype was seen many times. The chain employs TRBV6-6 and TRBJ1-1, with D possibly TRBD1 on 6 matching bases. Germline values: CDR1 MNHNY, CDR2 SVGAGI (reference sequence). V was clipped by 2 bases and J by 4 bases, with 11 bases between them. The CDR3 is 14 residues long. CDR3 region: CASSYGGPGTEAFF. DNA for the CDR3: TGTGCCAGCAGTTACGGGGGCCCCGGCACTGAAGCTTTCTTT.

This clonotype appeared many times. V is TRBV12-3 or TRBV12-4 and J is TRBJ1-2; D might be TRBD1 (6 bases). V was clipped by 7 bases and J by 1 base, with 13 bases between them. The CDR3 is 14 residues long. The CDR3 coding sequence is TGTGCCAGCACAACCGGGGGCTTTAACTATGGCTACACCTTC. It translates to CASTTGGFNYGYTF.

This clonotype was counted ten times or more. CDR3 coding DNA: TGTGCCAGCAGCTCAATGGGCTTCCAAGGAGGCGAGCAGTACTTC. This codes for CASSSMGFQGGEQYF. The chain employs TRBV7-8 and TRBJ2-7; D possibly corresponds to TRBD2 (5 bases). The CDR3 runs to 15 residues. Trimming shortened V by 4 bases and J by 6 bases, and 19 bases separated the two germline ends. Per germline, CDR1 SGHVS and CDR2 FQNEAQ.

This clonotype has only a few counts. The chain couples TRBV3-1 to TRBJ2-1, with TRBD2 matching 8 bases. V shed 4 bases, J shed 5 bases, and the junction held 7 bases outside the gene matches. Per germline, CDR1 LGHDT and CDR2 YNNKEL (reference sequence). The length of the CDR3 is 15 residues. The CDR3 bases are TGTGCCAGCAGCCCCGTAAGCGGGAGTAACAATGAGCAGTTCTTC. Translating it yields CASSPVSGSNNEQFF.

The V and J genes are TRBV7-2 and TRBJ1-1; perhaps TRBD1 as D (5 bases). CDR1 SGHTA and CDR2 FQGNSA come from the germline V gene. The CDR3 has 15 residues. V shed 5 bases and J shed 1 base, with 14 bases lying between them. CDR3 loop: CASSASWGSNTEAFF. Written as DNA, the CDR3 is TGTGCCAGCAGCGCGTCGTGGGGGTCGAACACTGAAGCTTTCTTT.

This clonotype occurred many times. This chain connects TRBV7-9 to TRBJ2-5; 7 nucleotides agree with TRBD1. Germline V lookup: CDR1 SEHNR, CDR2 FQNEAQ (reference sequence). The length of the CDR3 is 14 residues. V shed 0 bases, J shed 5 bases, and the junction held 3 bases outside the gene matches. The CDR3 DNA reads TGTGCCAGCAGCTTAGCGAGGGGGCTGGAGACCCAGTACTTC. This translates into CASSLARGLETQYF.

This rearrangement joins TRBV12-5 to TRBJ2-3; D gene unclear. Germline V gene sequence: CDR1 LGHNT, CDR2 FRNRAP. The CDR3 is 11 amino acids. V was trimmed by 0 bases and J by 7 bases, leaving 2 bases between them. CDR3 protein: CASGLVNTQYF. The CDR3 nucleotides are TGTGCTAGTGGTTTGGTAAATACGCAGTATTTT.

This clonotype was seen only a few times. The chain carries TRBV7-9 and TRBJ2-1; D call uncertain. The V end was cut by 1 base, the J end by 9 bases, with 7 bases between. Germline V gene data show CDR1 as SEHNR and CDR2 as FQNEAQ (reference sequence). The CDR3 sequence is 12 residues long. CDR3 DNA sequence: TGTGCCAGCAGCTTAGGGTTCCGTGAGCAGTTCTTC. Its translation: CASSLGFREQFF.

Ten or more counts support this clonotype. The V call is TRBV27, the J call TRBJ2-3; TRBD1 agrees at 7 bases. Unmatched junction bases numbered 18, after V lost 6 bases and J lost 0 bases. This CDR3 region has 19 residues. Germline CDR1 reads MNHEY; CDR2 reads SMNVEV (reference sequence). As DNA, the CDR3 is TGTGCCAGCAGGCCTATGGGTGCAGGGGGTGAGGGTAGCACAGATACGCAGTATTTT. As protein: CASRPMGAGGEGSTDTQYF.

The chain recombines TRBV6-1 with TRBJ2-1; TRBD2 aligns across 13 bases. CDR3 length: 15 amino acids. The germline gives CDR1 MNHNS, CDR2 SASEGT. V lost 4 bases and J lost 6; bases outside the gene matches: 3. The CDR3 sequence: CASSGWTSGSNEQFF. The CDR3 DNA is TGTGCCAGCAGTGGATGGACTAGCGGGAGCAATGAGCAGTTCTTC.

The chain couples TRBV4-2 to TRBJ2-7; TRBD1 agrees at 8 bases. V lost 3 bases to trimming and J lost 0 bases; unmatched junction nucleotides: 4. The CDR3 has 15 residues. Germline CDR1 LGHNA, CDR2 YNFKEQ. The CDR3 DNA is TGTGCCAGCAGCCAGCAGGGGGCTCTCTCCTACGAGCAGTACTTC. This sequence encodes CASSQQGALSYEQYF.

In this sample, this clonotype turned up once. The V call is TRBV18, the J call TRBJ2-7; TRBD2 agrees at 11 bases. The CDR3 contains 14 residues. V shed 5 bases, J shed 5 bases, and the junction held 5 bases outside the gene matches. Germline lookup yields CDR1 KGHSH and CDR2 LQKENI. CDR3 region: CASSALAGVHEQYF. In DNA form, the CDR3 reads TGTGCCAGCTCAGCACTAGCGGGAGTACACGAGCAGTACTTC.

Ten or more counts support this clonotype. CDR3 sequence reads: CASSLIGPNYEQYF. The CDR3 DNA follows: TGTGCCAGCAGCTTAATCGGGCCTAACTACGAGCAGTACTTC. The rearrangement uses TRBV7-2 and TRBJ2-7; D is ambiguous. CDR1 and CDR2 (germline): SGHTA, FQGNSA. This CDR3 is 14 amino acids long. Trimming removed 2 bases at V and 3 bases at J, with 11 bases between.

This clonotype has ten or more counts. CDR3 sequence: CASSHEGTAAEAFF. In DNA form, the CDR3 reads TGTGCCAGCAGCCACGAAGGGACCGCAGCTGAAGCTTTCTTT. The chain carries TRBV3-1 and TRBJ1-1; D is perhaps TRBD1 (5 bases). With 3 bases removed from V and 6 bases from J, the gap between germline ends came to 14 bases. The germline V gene encodes CDR1 LGHDT and CDR2 YNNKEL (reference sequence). The CDR3 is 14 residues long.

This clonotype was seen many times. This chain links TRBV29-1 with TRBJ1-2; weak D call: TRBD1 (6 bases). Looked up from germline, CDR1 is SQVTM and CDR2 is ANQGSEA. The CDR3 sequence is 15 residues long. Trimming shortened V by 7 bases and J by 7 bases, and 25 bases separated the two germline ends. CDR3 amino acids: CSANDPIQGSGGYTF. CDR3 DNA sequence: TGCAGCGCTAACGACCCTATACAGGGTAGCGGTGGCTACACCTTC.

The CDR3 DNA reads as TGTGCCATCAGTGGGAGAGGGGCAGATGAAGCTTTCTTT. It specifies CAISGRGADEAFF. The chain carries TRBV10-3 and TRBJ1-1, with D possibly matching TRBD1 (5 bases). The CDR3 totals 13 residues. The V and J ends lost 4 bases and 7 bases respectively, with 13 bases between them. Germline V gene lookup returns CDR1 ENHRY and CDR2 SYGVKD.

This clonotype has at least ten counts. The chain has TRBV7-2 and TRBJ2-3, with 8 nucleotides matching TRBD2. The CDR3 sequence is 15 residues long. With V trimmed by 2 bases and J by 5 bases, 6 bases remained unmatched. Germline V gene data show CDR1 as SGHTA and CDR2 as FQGNSA. CDR3 in amino acids: CASSLIAGPEDTQYF. In DNA form, the CDR3 reads TGTGCCAGCAGCTTAATAGCGGGGCCGGAAGATACGCAGTATTTT.

This clonotype was seen a handful of times. The V and J genes are TRBV27 and TRBJ1-2, with 9 bases fitting TRBD1. Trimming took 6 bases from V and 3 from J; bases not matched to a gene: 11. The germline gives CDR1 MNHEY, CDR2 SMNVEV (reference sequence). CDR3 length equals 16 residues. For the CDR3, the DNA is TGTGCCAGCAGCCGCACCGGGACAGGGCTTTACTATGGCTACACCTTC. This translates into CASSRTGTGLYYGYTF.

The CDR3 DNA is TGTGCCAGCCACAGGGGCACTGAAGCTTTCTTT. It translates to CASHRGTEAFF. The chain couples TRBV2 to TRBJ1-1; TRBD1 matches 7 bases. Trimming took 8 bases from V and 4 from J; bases not matched to a gene: 1. Germline CDR1 SNHLY, CDR2 FYNNEI. The CDR3 length is 11 residues.

This clonotype appeared a few times. The chain employs TRBV6-4 and TRBJ1-2; D may be TRBD1 (6 bases). Trimming stripped 5 bases from V and 4 bases from J, with 17 bases between. The length of the CDR3 is 15 residues. In germline, CDR1 is MRHNA, CDR2 SNTAGT. In DNA form, the CDR3 reads TGTGCCAGCAGTCCTACAGGGCTCCTCGCCTATGGCTACACCTTC. It translates to CASSPTGLLAYGYTF.

Ten or more counts support this clonotype. J is TRBJ2-7 and V is TRBV5-1; TRBD2 agrees at 9 bases. CDR3 length: 16 amino acids. Germline V gives CDR1 SGHRS, CDR2 YFSETQ. The trim removed 6 bases at V and 6 bases at J, leaving 16 bases unmatched. CDR3 sequence reads: CASTDLRAGGYREQYF. CDR3 sequence (DNA): TGCGCCAGCACAGATTTGAGGGCGGGAGGGTACCGCGAGCAGTACTTC.

This chain links TRBV9 with TRBJ2-7; 8 nucleotides agree with TRBD1. V trimming: 4 bases; J trimming: 3 bases; junction bases outside the gene matches: 9. CDR1 is SGDLS and CDR2 is YYNGEE in the germline V gene. This CDR3 region has 15 residues. In DNA, the CDR3 is TGTGCCAGCAGCCAAGAGGGGACAGGCAACTACGAGCAGTACTTC. It codes for CASSQEGTGNYEQYF.

This clonotype has a count of ten or more. This chain joins TRBV28 and TRBJ1-2; tentatively, D is TRBD1 (6 bases). The CDR3 contains 14 residues. V was clipped by 8 bases and J by 8 bases, with 21 bases between them. Germline V gene data show CDR1 as MDHEN and CDR2 as SYDVKM. CDR3 nucleotides: TGTGCCAGCGCGACCGGGCCACAGGGCTCAGGCTACACCTTC. Translated, it gives CASATGPQGSGYTF.

This clonotype showed up many times. The V and J genes are TRBV6-5 and TRBJ2-3; 10 positions match TRBD2. Germline V gives CDR1 MNHEY, CDR2 SVGAGI. This CDR3 comprises 16 residues. The trim removed 2 bases at V and 3 bases at J, leaving 5 bases unmatched. CDR3 sequence: CASSYQASGGTDTQYF. Written as DNA, the CDR3 is TGTGCCAGCAGTTACCAGGCTAGCGGGGGAACAGATACGCAGTATTTT.

This clonotype was detected a few times. The chain couples TRBV4-1 to TRBJ2-7; 11 bases align to TRBD2. Germline CDR1 is MGHRA and CDR2 is YSYEKL. J gave up 2 bases and V 4 bases, and 7 bases lay outside the gene matches. This CDR3 region has 16 residues. CDR3 residues: CASSLSLAGGAYEQYF. As DNA, the CDR3 is TGCGCCAGCAGCCTATCGCTAGCGGGAGGCGCCTACGAGCAGTACTTC.

This clonotype was recorded many times. The rearrangement uses TRBV6-6 and TRBJ2-3, with 11 positions matching TRBD1. This CDR3 is 18 amino acids long. Germline V CDR1 and CDR2: MNHNY, SVGAGI (reference sequence). The ends lost 0 bases at V and 4 bases at J; junction bases unmatched: 9. The CDR3 loop reads CASSYSTEGQGVSDTQYF. The DNA of the CDR3 is TGTGCCAGCAGTTACTCGACGGAGGGACAGGGGGTCTCAGATACGCAGTATTTT.

This clonotype was picked up many times. The V call is TRBV11-2, the J call TRBJ2-3; 9 bases match TRBD2. CDR3 length: 15 residues. CDR1 and CDR2 from the germline V gene are SGHAT and FQNNGV. The V and J ends lost 1 base and 2 bases, in that order; junction bases with no gene match: 1. Here the CDR3 reads CASSLGLADTDTQYF. For the CDR3, the DNA is TGTGCCAGCAGCTTAGGACTAGCGGACACAGATACGCAGTATTTT.

Notes on this clonotype: A read error may produce the germline difference seen at one junction end. This sequence joins TRBV11-2 and TRBJ2-7; unclear D gene. Germline V gene lookup returns CDR1 SGHAT and CDR2 FQNNGV. The CDR3 runs 13 residues. CDR3 coding DNA: TGTGCCAGCAGCCCCTATAGAACCTACGAGCAGTCCTTC. It codes for CASSPYRTYEQSF.

The CDR3 region is CASSFQRTSGPSSETQYF. DNA of the CDR3: TGTGCCAGCAGCTTCCAACGCACTAGCGGTCCTTCCTCGGAGACCCAGTACTTC. The chain has TRBV7-9 and TRBJ2-5, with TRBD2 identical over 8 bases. The germline gives CDR1 SEHNR, CDR2 FQNEAQ (reference sequence). With V trimmed by 3 bases and J by 5 bases, 17 bases remained unmatched. The length of the CDR3 is 18 residues.